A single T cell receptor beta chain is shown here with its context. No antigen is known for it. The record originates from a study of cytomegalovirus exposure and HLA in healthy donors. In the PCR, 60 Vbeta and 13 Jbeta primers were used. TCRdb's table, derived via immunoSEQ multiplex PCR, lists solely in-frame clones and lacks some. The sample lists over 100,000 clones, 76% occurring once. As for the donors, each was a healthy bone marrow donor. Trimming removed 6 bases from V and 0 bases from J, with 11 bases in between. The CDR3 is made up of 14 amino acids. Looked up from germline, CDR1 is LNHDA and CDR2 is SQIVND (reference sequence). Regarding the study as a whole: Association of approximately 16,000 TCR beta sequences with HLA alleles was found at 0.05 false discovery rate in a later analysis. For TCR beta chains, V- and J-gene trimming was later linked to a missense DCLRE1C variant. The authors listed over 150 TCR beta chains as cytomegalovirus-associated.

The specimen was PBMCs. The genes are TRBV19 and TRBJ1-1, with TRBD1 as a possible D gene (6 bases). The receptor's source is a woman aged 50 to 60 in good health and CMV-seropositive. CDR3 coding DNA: TGTGCCAGTAGGACCGGGACACTGAACACTGAAGCTTTCTTT. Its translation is CASRTGTLNTEAFF.